This T cell receptor beta chain derives from a study of blood T cell repertoires in COVID-19. Assay: immunoSEQ multiplex PCR; the TCRdb copy retains only in-frame clones and omits some. The data hold about 250,000 clones, with around 88% observed a single time. Sample: peripheral blood. The receptor was isolated from a man older than 75 with acute or convalescent COVID-19.

Here the CDR3 reads CAISGDRGESSEQYF. In nucleotides, the CDR3 is TGTGCCATCAGTGGGGACAGGGGAGAATCGAGCGAGCAGTACTTC. V and J are TRBV10-3 and TRBJ2-7, with 10 bases lining up with TRBD1. The CDR3 covers 15 residues. V shed 4 bases, J shed 6 bases, and the junction held 9 bases outside the gene matches. Germline loops: CDR1 ENHRY, CDR2 SYGVKD.